The source of this TCR beta chain is a study of long-term antiretroviral therapy in people with HIV. Broader study findings: Dominant in the repertoire at all time points were clones expanded before ART. HIV repertoires spanned narrower CDR3 length ranges than controls.

No donor had fewer than one pre-ART PBMC sample or fewer than two post-ART PBMC samples. This CDR3 has 14 amino acids. Trimming removed 3 bases from V and 6 bases from J; junction bases left unmatched: 5. Germline CDR1 is LNHNV and CDR2 is YYDKDF (reference sequence). Regarding this clone: What it binds is not known.

An immunoSEQ assay, version v3.0, was performed at survey level. Method: immunoSEQ multiplex PCR; TCRdb's copy keeps in-frame clones and lacks some. Of about 36,000 clones in the sample, roughly four fifths were seen once. This TCR was recovered from a man aged 18 to 35 with HIV. The V gene is TRBV15, the J gene TRBJ2-7; 10 bases match TRBD1. This sample comprised unsorted PBMCs, obtained 0.6 years after starting antiretroviral therapy. The CDR3 nucleotides are TGTGCCACCAGCAGGGAGACAGGGGGCTCCGAGCAGTACTTC. It yields the protein CATSRETGGSEQYF.